These 8 T cell receptor beta chains were sequenced from one sample in a study of T cells after yellow fever vaccination. Each CDR3 protein is one row after TCRdb ran MiXCR on the 5' RACE reads. The top ten clones hold around 3.3% of a sample with about 300,000 distinct CDR3 sequences, 8.7% of them seen once. This sample comprised CD4+ T cells sorted from PBMCs, obtained 5 days after the yellow fever booster vaccination. The source of these receptors is a young man who received the YFV17D yellow fever vaccine.

This clonotype was recorded at least ten times. Written as DNA, the CDR3 is TGTGCCAGCGGCCGAGGGCACCAAGAGACCCAGTACTTC. Its translation: CASGRGHQETQYF. The chain employs TRBV7-6 and TRBJ2-5; a weak D match, TRBD2 (5 bases). CDR1 SGHVS and CDR2 FNYEAQ come from the germline V gene. V was cut by 8 bases and J by 0 bases, with 10 bases left in between. The CDR3 loop spans 13 amino acids. The full variable domain, its missing parts supplied by reference TRBV7-6 and TRBJ2-5, is GAGVSQSPRYKVTKRGQDVALRCDPISGHVSLYWYRQALGQGPEFLTYFNYEAQQDKSGLPNDRFSAERPEGSISTLTIQRTEQRDSAMYRCASGRGHQETQYFGPGTRLLVL.

The rearrangement uses TRBV25-1 and TRBJ2-1; 7 nucleotides align to TRBD1. V was pared by 6 bases and J by 0 bases, with 2 bases of the junction left unmatched. This CDR3 comprises 14 residues. Germline V gives CDR1 MGHDK, CDR2 SYGVNS. The CDR3 DNA follows: TGTGCCAGCAGAGACAGGGCCTCCTACAATGAGCAGTTCTTC. This translates into CASRDRASYNEQFF.

In DNA, the CDR3 is TGTGCCAGCAGCTTATTACGCCTAAGCTCCTACAATGAGCAGTTCTTC. It encodes CASSLLRLSSYNEQFF. V gene TRBV7-8 combines with J gene TRBJ2-1; D is unresolved. This CDR3 is 16 amino acids long. Trimming shortened V by 2 bases and J by 0 bases, and 11 bases separated the two germline ends. Looked up from germline, CDR1 is SGHVS and CDR2 is FQNEAQ.

The V gene is TRBV10-3, the J gene TRBJ2-3; TRBD1 matches at 9 bases. Germline V gene lookup returns CDR1 ENHRY and CDR2 SYGVKD. The CDR3 runs 14 residues. Trimming cost V 4 bases and J 2 bases; bases outside gene matches: 1. Here the CDR3 DNA reads TGTGCCATCAGTGGGACAGGGGCCACAGATACGCAGTATTTT. It is translated as CAISGTGATDTQYF.

As for this clonotype: Its ends do not fully match the called genes, so a read error is possible. CDR3 DNA: TGCGCCAGCGAGCCCGGGGGGTCTCAAGAGACCCAGTACTTC. Translated: CASEPGGSQETQYF. The chain employs TRBV7-2 and TRBJ2-5; 7 nucleotides align to TRBD2. This CDR3 contains 14 residues. Germline CDR1 and CDR2: SGHTA and FQGNSA.

This chain joins TRBV7-2 and TRBJ1-1; possible D gene TRBD1, 6 bases. V lost 5 bases and J 3 bases, leaving 10 bases between the germline ends. This CDR3 spans 13 amino acids. Germline V gene sequence: CDR1 SGHTA, CDR2 FQGNSA. CDR3 in amino acids: CASSAGVYTEAFF. In DNA, the CDR3 is TGTGCCAGCAGCGCAGGGGTTTACACTGAAGCTTTCTTT.

This chain uses TRBV5-1 with TRBJ2-1, with 8 bases aligning to TRBD2. V was pared by 7 bases and J by 4 bases, with 10 bases of the junction left unmatched. Germline V lookup: CDR1 SGHRS, CDR2 YFSETQ. This CDR3 is built from 15 residues. The DNA for the CDR3 is TGCGCCAGCGGCACTACCGGGGGGGGATACAATGAGCAGTTCTTC. It encodes CASGTTGGGYNEQFF.

The chain carries TRBV5-5 and TRBJ1-5; TRBD1 matches 7 bases. This CDR3 has 16 amino acids. Germline V gene lookup returns CDR1 SGHKS and CDR2 YYEKEE (reference sequence). V trimming: 5 bases; J trimming: 3 bases; junction bases outside the gene matches: 11. The CDR3 sequence: CASSPRGDLTNQPQHF. For the CDR3, the DNA is TGTGCCAGCAGTCCCAGGGGGGATTTAACCAATCAGCCCCAGCATTTT.